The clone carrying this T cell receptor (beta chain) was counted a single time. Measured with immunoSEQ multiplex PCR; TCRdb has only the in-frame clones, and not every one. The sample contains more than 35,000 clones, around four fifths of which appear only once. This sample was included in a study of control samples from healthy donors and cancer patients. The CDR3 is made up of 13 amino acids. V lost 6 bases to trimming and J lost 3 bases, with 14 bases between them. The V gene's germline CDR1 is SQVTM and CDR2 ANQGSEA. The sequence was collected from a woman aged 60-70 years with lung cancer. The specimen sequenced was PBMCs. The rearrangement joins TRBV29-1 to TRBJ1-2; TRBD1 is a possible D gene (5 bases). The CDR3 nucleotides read TGCAGCGTCGAGGGGAATCTCGACTATGGCTACACCTTC. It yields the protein CSVEGNLDYGYTF.